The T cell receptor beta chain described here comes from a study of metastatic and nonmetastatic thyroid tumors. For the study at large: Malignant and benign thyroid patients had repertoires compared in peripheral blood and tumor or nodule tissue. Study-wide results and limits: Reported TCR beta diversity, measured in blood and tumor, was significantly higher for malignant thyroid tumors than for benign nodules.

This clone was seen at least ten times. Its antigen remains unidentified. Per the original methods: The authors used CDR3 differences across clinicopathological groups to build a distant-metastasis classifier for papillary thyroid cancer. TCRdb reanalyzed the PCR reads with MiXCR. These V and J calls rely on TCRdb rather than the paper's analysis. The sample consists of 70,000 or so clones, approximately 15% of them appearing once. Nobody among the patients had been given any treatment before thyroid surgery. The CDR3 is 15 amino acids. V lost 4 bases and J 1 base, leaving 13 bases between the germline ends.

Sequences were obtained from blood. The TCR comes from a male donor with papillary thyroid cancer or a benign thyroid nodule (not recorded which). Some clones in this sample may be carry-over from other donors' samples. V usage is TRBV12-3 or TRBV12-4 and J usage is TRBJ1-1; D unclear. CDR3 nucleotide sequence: TGTGCCAGCAGTTCAACGGTAAGTCGGAACACTGAAGCTTTCTTT. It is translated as CASSSTVSRNTEAFF.